This TCR beta chain comes out of a study of blood T cells in healthy people across ages (dated by TCRdb to about 2015). Background on the whole study: In model experiments, template switching captured about one uniquely barcoded TCR beta cDNA molecule for every two T cells. The donors were split into four age groups: young (average about 15 years), middle-aged (39), aged (more than 60) and long-lived (about 74). Using deep sequencing normalized with unique cDNA molecular identifiers, the study measured how TCR beta repertoire diversity changes with age. To avoid experimental bias, donors of different ages were randomly spread across the sequencing lanes. For two donors (one aged 18 to 30 and one aged 80 or older), the study analyzed two additional independent replicas of 1 million unique cDNA reads from the same blood draw.

The approximately 39 donors, aged about 6 to 100 years, were systemically healthy Caucasian individuals from Russia. About 9.1 milliliters of peripheral blood were collected from each donor into EDTA-treated Vacutainer tubes. Ficoll-Paque density-gradient centrifugation was used to isolate PBMCs, with at least 6 million obtained per sample. Total RNA, at least 6 micrograms per sample, was extracted from PBMCs with Trizol reagent. Naive CD45RAhigh/CD27high T cell percentages were measured by flow cytometry on a PBMC aliquot from every donor. Overall results and qualifications from the work: Compared with the aged group, more naive CD4+ T cells, fewer expanded clones and increased TCR diversity were shown by the long-lived group, suggesting age selection. Because profiling used bulk unsorted PBMCs, naive and antigen-experienced compartments could not be compared conclusively. Observed TCR beta diversity per million T cells fell roughly linearly with age, and a significant reduction was already apparent by age roughly 41. The CMV infection status of donors was not known, potentially confounding age-related changes in expanded clonotypes. The percentage of naive T cells measured by flow cytometry correlated strongly with observed TCR beta diversity. Estimates of total diversity from one million sequenced T cells were regarded as lower bounds and underestimates.

Receptor libraries were prepared by 5' RACE. The reads were generated on an Illumina HiSeq 2500. The second PCR ran for roughly 7 to 12 cycles and used a J-beta primer mix along with a sample-barcoded 5' primer. Each TCR beta cDNA molecule received a unique molecular identifier from a template-switch 5' adaptor carrying 12 random nucleotides. Each sample yielded at least 3 million CDR3-containing paired-end reads. First-strand cDNA synthesis was performed from all RNA using the Mint cDNA synthesis kit, with priming by a TRBC-specific oligonucleotide. After uracil-DNA glycosylase treatment, a first 18-cycle PCR used universal primers M1SS and BC2_uni_R on all cDNA. The source study handled its data this way. Normalization of each sample was performed by random selection of 1 million high-quality reads, each carrying a distinct molecular identifier. Instead of being binned into consensus sequences, reads that shared molecular identifiers were thrown out. MiTCR, run with a Q25 quality threshold and the strictest error-elimination algorithm, handled CDR3 identification, clonotype clustering and error correction. A nonparametric unseen species model using Euler transformation provided a lower-bound estimate of total TCR beta diversity. The public sequencing data were trimmed at Q25 with fastp and processed into clonotypes with MiXCR by TCRdb, which kept only in-frame beta chains. Records with the same CDR3 protein are collapsed into one entry carrying the most frequent genes and DNA. TCRdb's processing, not the authors' own work, is the source of the V and J calls. The sample table lists some 1.7 million distinct CDR3 sequences, about 28% of them with a count of one. The ten largest clones capture about 8% of the sample.

As to this clonotype: The specificity of this receptor is unknown. No quality values exist for individual bases; no much larger clone is one base distant.

The TCR was taken from a woman aged 25-40 years in good health. Material: blood.

The nucleotides read TGTGCCAGCACCCCCTACAGGGACACTGAAGCTTTCTTT. Its protein reads: CASTPYRDTEAFF. Recombination joined TRBV11-1 with TRBJ1-1; a tentative D call is TRBD1 (6 bases match). Including the terminal cysteine and phenylalanine, the CDR3 comprises 13 residues. Just the 39-base CDR3 DNA is kept, in frame starting at base 1. V drops 7 bases and J drops 3 bases, leaving 12 bases in between. For CDR1 and CDR2, the germline V gene (reference sequence) lists SGHAT and FQDESV.